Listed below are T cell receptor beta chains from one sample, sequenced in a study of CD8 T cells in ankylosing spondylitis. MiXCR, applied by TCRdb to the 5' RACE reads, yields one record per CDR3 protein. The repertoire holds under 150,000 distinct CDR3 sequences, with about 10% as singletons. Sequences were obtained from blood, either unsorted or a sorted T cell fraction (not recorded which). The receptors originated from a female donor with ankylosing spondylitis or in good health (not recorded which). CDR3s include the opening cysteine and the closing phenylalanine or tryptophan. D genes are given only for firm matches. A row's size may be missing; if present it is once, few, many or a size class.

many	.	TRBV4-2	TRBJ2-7	CASSQVQIGSNYEQYF	TGTGCCAGCAGCCAAGTGCAGATTGGGAGTAACTACGAGCAGTACTTC
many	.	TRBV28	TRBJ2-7	CASSFRRPSYEQYF	TGTGCCAGCAGTTTCAGGCGGCCTTCCTACGAGCAGTACTTC
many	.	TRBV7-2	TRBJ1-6	CASSLGASRANNSPLHF	TGTGCCAGCAGCTTAGGGGCGAGCAGAGCAAATAATTCACCCCTCCACTTT
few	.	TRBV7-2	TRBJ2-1	CASSFGGGSYNEQFF	TGTGCCAGCAGCTTTGGGGGAGGCTCCTACAATGAGCAGTTCTTC
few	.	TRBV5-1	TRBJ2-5	CASSAIQETQYF	TGCGCCAGCAGCGCCATTCAAGAGACCCAGTACTTC
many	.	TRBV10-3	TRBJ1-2	CAIREGTLRVYGYTF	TGTGCCATCAGGGAGGGGACACTGAGAGTATATGGCTACACCTTC
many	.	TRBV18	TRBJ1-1	CASSPGARTEAFF	TGTGCCAGCTCACCGGGGGCGCGGACTGAAGCTTTCTTT
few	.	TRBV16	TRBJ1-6	CASSQSILRQASSPLHF	TGTGCCAGCAGCCAATCCATCCTCAGACAAGCGAGTTCACCCCTCCACTTT
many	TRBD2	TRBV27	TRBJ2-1	CASSLRTSGRGYNEQFF	TGTGCCAGCAGTTTAAGGACTAGCGGGAGAGGGTACAATGAGCAGTTCTTC
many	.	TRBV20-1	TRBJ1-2	CSARDREGLKYGYTF	TGCAGTGCTAGGGATAGGGAGGGATTAAAATATGGCTACACCTTC
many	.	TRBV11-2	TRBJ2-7	CASSLEAGDNYEQYF	TGTGCCAGCAGCTTAGAAGCAGGGGACAACTACGAGCAGTACTTC
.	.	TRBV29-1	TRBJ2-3	CSVGGTDTQYF	TGCAGCGTCGGGGGCACAGATACGCAGTATTTT
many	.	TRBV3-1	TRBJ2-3	CASSQGGDPTQYF	TGTGCCAGCAGCCAAGGGGGGGACCCCACGCAGTATTTT
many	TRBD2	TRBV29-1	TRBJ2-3	CSVLRTSGTDTQYF	TGCAGCGTTCTTCGGACTAGCGGCACAGATACGCAGTATTTT
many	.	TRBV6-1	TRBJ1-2	CASSEVGPNYGYTF	TGTGCCAGCAGTGAAGTAGGACCTAACTATGGCTACACCTTC
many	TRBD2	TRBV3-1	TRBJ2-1	CASSQDGTSGSLRSNEQFF	TGTGCCAGCAGCCAAGACGGGACTAGCGGATCCCTGCGTTCCAATGAGCAGTTCTTC
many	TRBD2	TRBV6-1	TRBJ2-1	CASSRTGTSGYEQFF	TGTGCCAGCAGTCGCACTGGGACTAGCGGATATGAGCAGTTCTTC
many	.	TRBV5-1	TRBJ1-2	CASSFEGGGYTF	TGCGCCAGCAGCTTTGAAGGGGGTGGCTACACCTTC
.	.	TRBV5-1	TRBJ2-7	CASSFWDGSGKYEQYF	TGCGCCAGCAGCTTTTGGGACGGATCGGGAAAATACGAGCAGTACTTC
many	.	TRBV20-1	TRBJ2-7	CSAARTTAYEQYF	TGCAGTGCCGCAAGGACAACCGCCTACGAGCAGTACTTC
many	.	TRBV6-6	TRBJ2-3	CASSTGTTDTQYF	TGTGCCAGCAGTACCGGGACCACAGATACGCAGTATTTT
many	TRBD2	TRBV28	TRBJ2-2	CASSPTSGGLNTGELFF	TGTGCCAGCAGCCCGACTAGCGGGGGCCTAAACACCGGGGAGCTGTTTTTT
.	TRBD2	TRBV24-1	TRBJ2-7	CATSDAGTSGSYEQYF	TGTGCCACCAGTGATGCCGGGACTAGCGGGAGTTACGAGCAGTACTTC
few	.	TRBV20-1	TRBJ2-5	CSARGPQGLETQYF	TGCAGTGCTAGAGGGCCGCAGGGCCTTGAGACCCAGTACTTC
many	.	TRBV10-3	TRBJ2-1	CAISEGPGGSEGFF	TGTGCCATCAGTGAGGGTCCTGGGGGTTCTGAGGGGTTCTTC
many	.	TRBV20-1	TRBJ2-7	CSAPSDSYEQYF	TGCAGTGCTCCCTCAGACAGCTACGAGCAGTACTTC
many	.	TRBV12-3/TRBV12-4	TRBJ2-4	CASSFWDAVNIQYF	TGTGCCAGCAGTTTTTGGGACGCAGTAAACATTCAGTACTTC
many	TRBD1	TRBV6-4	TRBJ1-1	CASRPDRGTNAEAFF	TGTGCCAGCAGACCGGACAGGGGGACAAACGCTGAAGCTTTCTTT
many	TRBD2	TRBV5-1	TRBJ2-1	CASSYLAGSSYNEQFF	TGCGCCAGCAGCTATCTAGCGGGCAGCTCCTACAATGAGCAGTTCTTC
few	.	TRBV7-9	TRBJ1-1	CASSLALFRETTEAFF	TGTGCCAGCAGCTTAGCCCTATTCAGGGAGACCACTGAAGCTTTCTTT
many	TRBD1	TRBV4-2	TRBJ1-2	CASSPGQGSSYTF	TGTGCCAGCAGCCCCGGACAGGGTAGCAGCTACACCTTC
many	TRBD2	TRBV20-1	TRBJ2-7	CSASPILAGVVSYEQYF	TGCAGTGCTAGCCCGATACTAGCGGGAGTCGTCTCCTACGAGCAGTACTTC
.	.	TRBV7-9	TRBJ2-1	CASSLGPHNEQFF	TGTGCCAGCAGCTTAGGGCCTCACAATGAGCAGTTCTTC
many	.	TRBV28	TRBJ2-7	CASRGVHEQYF	TGTGCCAGCAGGGGGGTCCACGAGCAGTACTTC
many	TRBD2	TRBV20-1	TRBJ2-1	CSASRTSGSNEQFF	TGCAGTGCTAGTCGTACTAGCGGTTCTAATGAGCAGTTCTTC
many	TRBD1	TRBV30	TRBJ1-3	CAWTRTGASGNTIYF	TGTGCCTGGACCAGGACAGGGGCCTCTGGAAACACCATATATTTT
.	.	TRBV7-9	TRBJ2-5	CASSLGSNQETQYF	TGTGCCAGCAGCTTAGGGTCTAACCAAGAGACCCAGTACTTC
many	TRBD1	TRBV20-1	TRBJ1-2	CSANPGGAYGYTF	TGCAGTGCTAACCCAGGGGGAGCCTATGGCTACACCTTC
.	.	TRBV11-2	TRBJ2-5	CASSLGIAAQETQYF	TGTGCCAGCAGCTTGGGGATAGCGGCCCAAGAGACCCAGTACTTC
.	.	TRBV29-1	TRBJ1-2	CSVEDLNSNYGYTF	TGCAGCGTTGAAGATCTAAACAGTAACTATGGCTACACCTTC
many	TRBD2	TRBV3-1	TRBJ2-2	CASSQFTSGNTGELFF	TGTGCCAGCAGCCAATTCACTAGCGGGAACACCGGGGAGCTGTTTTTT
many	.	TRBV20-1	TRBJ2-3	CSARDGATGTDTQYF	TGCAGTGCTAGAGATGGTGCCACTGGCACAGATACGCAGTATTTT
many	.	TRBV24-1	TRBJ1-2	CATSDWKGFGYTF	TGTGCCACCAGTGATTGGAAGGGGTTTGGCTACACCTTC
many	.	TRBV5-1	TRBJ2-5	CASSWDPSQETQYF	TGCGCCAGCAGTTGGGACCCTTCTCAAGAGACCCAGTACTTC